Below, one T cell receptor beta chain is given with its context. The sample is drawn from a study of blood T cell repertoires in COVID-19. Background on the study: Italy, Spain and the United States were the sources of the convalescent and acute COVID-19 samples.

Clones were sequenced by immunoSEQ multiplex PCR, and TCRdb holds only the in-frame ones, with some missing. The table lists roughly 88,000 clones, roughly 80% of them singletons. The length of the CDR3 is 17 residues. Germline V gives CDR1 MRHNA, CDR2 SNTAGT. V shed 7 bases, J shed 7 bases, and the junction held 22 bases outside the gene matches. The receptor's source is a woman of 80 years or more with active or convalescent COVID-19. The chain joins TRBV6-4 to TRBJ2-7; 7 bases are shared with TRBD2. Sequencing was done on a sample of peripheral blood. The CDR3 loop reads CASNPFWGGSPGGEQYF. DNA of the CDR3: TGTGCCAGCAACCCTTTCTGGGGGGGGAGCCCCGGAGGGGAGCAGTACTTC.